This is a list of T cell receptor beta chains from one sample in a study of early stage breast cancer tumors. TCRdb's table, derived via immunoSEQ multiplex PCR, lists solely in-frame clones and lacks some. The table shows about 48,000 clones, with around 83% occurring only once. Input material: blood. These TCRs come from a person aged 45 to 59 with breast cancer. Each CDR3 is given with its conserved first and last residue. The D gene is left open where the match is weak. Where a row states a size, it is once, few, many or the class of an expanded clone; other rows omit it.

j_call v_call clone_size d_call cdr3_nt cdr3_aa
TRBJ2-3 TRBV7-2 . TRBD2 TGTGCCAGCAGCTTTTACGGGAGGGGGACAGATACGCAGTATTTT CASSFYGRGTDTQYF
TRBJ2-3 TRBV4-2 . TRBD2 TGTGCCAGCAGCCAAGACCATAGCGGGAGAACGACAGATACGCAGTATTTT CASSQDHSGRTTDTQYF
TRBJ2-1 TRBV6-5 . TRBD2 TGTGCCAGCAGTTACGGGTTAGCGGGGAATGAGCAGTTCTTC CASSYGLAGNEQFF
TRBJ2-2 TRBV2 . TRBD1 TGTGCCAGCAGCCAAGGACAGGGGGCAACCGGGGAGCTGTTTTTT CASSQGQGATGELFF
TRBJ2-1 TRBV19 once . TGTGCCAGTAGTATGATCTGGGGCAATGAGCAGTTCTTC CASSMIWGNEQFF
TRBJ2-1 TRBV11-3 . . TGTGCCAGCAGCTTCTCTAGCTCCTACAATGAGCAGTTCTTC CASSFSSSYNEQFF
TRBJ2-1 TRBV9 once TRBD1 TGTGCCAGCAGCGTAAGTGGACAGGGCTATGAGCAGTTCTTC CASSVSGQGYEQFF
TRBJ2-5 TRBV29-1 . . TGCAGCGTTGGACAGGTTGGGGAGACCCAGTACTTC CSVGQVGETQYF
TRBJ2-3 TRBV29-1 . TRBD1 TGCAGCGGGCAGGGGGCGGATACGCAGTATTTT CSGQGADTQYF
TRBJ2-1 TRBV19 . . TGTGCCAGTAGTATGCTAGGGACAACCTACAATGAGCAGTTCTTC CASSMLGTTYNEQFF
TRBJ1-3 TRBV25-1 . . TGTGCCAGCAGGGACTCACCGGGAAACACCATATATTTT CASRDSPGNTIYF
TRBJ2-3 TRBV4-3 . TRBD2 TGCGCCAGCAGCCAAGGGGGGCCGCGGGAGGGCCCAGATACGCAGTATTTT CASSQGGPREGPDTQYF
TRBJ2-7 TRBV28 . . TGTGCCAGCAGTTTTGCGAATACCGGGACGCGGTACTTC CASSFANTGTRYF
TRBJ2-3 TRBV13 once . TGTGCCAGCAGCCCGGGGCCAGATACGCAGTATTTT CASSPGPDTQYF
TRBJ1-1 TRBV16 . . TGTGCCAGCAGCCCCCAGGGGAACACTGAAGCTTTCTTT CASSPQGNTEAFF
TRBJ2-4 TRBV4-3 . . TGCGCCAGCAGCCATTCCCGAGGGGCCAAAAACATTCAGTACTTC CASSHSRGAKNIQYF
TRBJ2-5 TRBV18 . . TGTGCCAGCTCACCTCTAGCAAAAGAGACCCAGTACTTC CASSPLAKETQYF
TRBJ2-7 TRBV16 . . TGTGCCAGCAGCGAAATGAAGGGGGCCTACGAGCAGTACTTC CASSEMKGAYEQYF
TRBJ2-3 TRBV7-2 . . TGTGCCAGCAGCGTCGACAGGATAAGCACAGATACGCAGTATTTT CASSVDRISTDTQYF
TRBJ2-7 TRBV7-2 . . TGTGCCAGCAGTTCCAAGAGCTCCTACGAGCAGTACTTC CASSSKSSYEQYF
TRBJ2-3 TRBV4-3 once . TGCGCCAGCAGCCAAGATGAAAGGGATACGCAGTATTTT CASSQDERDTQYF
TRBJ2-6 TRBV5-1 few . TGCGCCAGCACCAACCGAGGGGACACGGGCTCTGGGGCCAACGTCCTGACTTTC CASTNRGDTGSGANVLTF